These T cell receptor beta chains were read from a single sample in a study of cytomegalovirus exposure and HLA in healthy donors. The assay was immunoSEQ multiplex PCR, and TCRdb's table has in-frame clones only and misses some. The data hold over 150,000 clones, with roughly 76% observed a single time. The sample taken for sequencing was PBMCs. The origin of the receptors is a man between 60 and 75 years old in good health and CMV-seronegative. CDR3s include the opening cysteine and the closing phenylalanine or tryptophan. The order of the fields is CDR3 protein, J gene, V gene.

CAISESGGQEGRGYTF | TRBJ1-2 | TRBV10-3
CASSLVSQGNEQFF | TRBJ2-1 | TRBV5-1
CSADEGQGAPETQYF | TRBJ2-5 | TRBV29-1
CASSPLAGGTHEQYF | TRBJ2-7 | TRBV18
CASRQAGGNEQYF | TRBJ2-7 | TRBV5-5
CAWRTGGTTGELFF | TRBJ2-2 | TRBV30
CATSRRSQETQYF | TRBJ2-5 | TRBV27
CASIAGRRTDTQYF | TRBJ2-3 | TRBV2
CASSPAGTENEKLFF | TRBJ1-4 | TRBV18
CASLRDRGFYSNQPQHF | TRBJ1-5 | TRBV2
CASSWAGLAGGQETQYF | TRBJ2-5 | TRBV7-8
CASSFSGGPPYNEQFF | TRBJ2-1 | TRBV11-3
CASSVLWGRGTDTQYF | TRBJ2-3 | TRBV9
CASSFFNQPQHF | TRBJ1-5 | TRBV28
CASSLPGGAQYF | TRBJ2-7 | TRBV28
CSVSIPPGMHEQYF | TRBJ2-7 | TRBV29-1
CASSQDWRVETQYF | TRBJ2-5 | TRBV4-1
CASSAPIGGVETQYF | TRBJ2-5 | TRBV6-1
CSVEDAWMEQYF | TRBJ2-5 | TRBV29-1
CASSNRDRGNNEQFF | TRBJ2-1 | TRBV5-1
CASSYGTGRDTQYF | TRBJ2-3 | TRBV6-6
CASSVEGHTNTGELFF | TRBJ2-2 | TRBV9
CASSAGQSADTQYF | TRBJ2-3 | TRBV6-4
CAWGRQGPNTEAFF | TRBJ1-1 | TRBV30
CASSYDSGNTIYF | TRBJ1-3 | TRBV7-2
CAGSLSGQAQETQYF | TRBJ2-5 | TRBV7-3
CATSRELGASSYEQYF | TRBJ2-7 | TRBV15
CASSPSGQGTYGYTF | TRBJ1-2 | TRBV9
CASSLGGAGQVNTGELFF | TRBJ2-2 | TRBV7-8
CASMFSGANTGELFF | TRBJ2-2 | TRBV27
CASSSGLAGSDNEQFF | TRBJ2-1 | TRBV9
CASSLAEPANEQFF | TRBJ2-1 | TRBV7-6
CAWSVGQGYEKLFF | TRBJ1-4 | TRBV30
CASSATSGVSNEQFF | TRBJ2-1 | TRBV6-6
CASSPPGGHYGYTF | TRBJ1-2 | TRBV28
CASSRQGYNTGELFF | TRBJ2-2 | TRBV5-1
CASKRELSYEQYF | TRBJ2-7 | TRBV2
CASSLQGQELSSYEQYF | TRBJ2-7 | TRBV7-2
CASSLEGSEQYF | TRBJ2-7 | TRBV27
CASSQVHRQETQYF | TRBJ2-5 | TRBV4-3
CASTSGRNYGYTF | TRBJ1-2 | TRBV28
CASSQVVGGGGLKAFF | TRBJ1-1 | TRBV4-2
CASSGYLQGGAFF | TRBJ1-1 | TRBV5-6
CASSVLLQGNQPQHF | TRBJ1-5 | TRBV6-1
CASSGDINQPQHF | TRBJ1-5 | TRBV6-1
CATSRDPNAFQETQYF | TRBJ2-5 | TRBV15
CASSYIGTGESPLHF | TRBJ1-6 | TRBV6-5
CASSPPPRADGDQPQHF | TRBJ1-5 | TRBV18
CASHRGLGEKLFF | TRBJ1-4 | TRBV19
CASSPSGATSGAGELFF | TRBJ2-2 | TRBV11-2
CASSLIGTDGETQYF | TRBJ2-5 | TRBV7-2
CASRVGTGPYNEQFF | TRBJ2-1 | TRBV2
CASSEVEREAYEQYF | TRBJ2-7 | TRBV10-2